This T cell receptor (beta chain) comes out of a study of blood T cell repertoires in COVID-19. In the original processing: Nucleated cell number was recorded as an estimate derived from reference gene primer amplification. Clones were sequenced by immunoSEQ multiplex PCR, and TCRdb holds only the in-frame ones, with some missing. V and J calls and clone size come straight from that table; D and trimming were deduced from the DNA. The data contain around 100,000 clones, roughly 90% of them singletons. Trimming cost V 3 bases and J 1 base, with 18 bases left between them. The CDR3 length is 17 residues. Per the germline V gene, CDR1 is KGHSH and CDR2 is LQKENI. This clone was observed a single time.

The chain is built from TRBV18 and TRBJ1-1; D is undetermined. The sequence came from a man aged 45-65 years with active COVID-19. The sequencing sample was made of peripheral blood. Written as DNA, the CDR3 is TGTGCCAGCTCACCCTTCACGGTGGGCGTGGGGAACACTGAAGCTTTCTTT. Protein: CASSPFTVGVGNTEAFF.